What follows are 29 T cell receptor beta chains derived from one specimen sequenced in a study of T cells in Graves' hyperthyroidism and ophthalmopathy. There were TCR beta CDR3 regions amplified from RNA transcripts. An initial round of RT-PCR targeting the TCR CDR3 relied on the HTBI primer set. TCRdb processed the multiplex PCR reads anew with MiXCR; each CDR3 protein has one entry. This sample has around 200,000 distinct CDR3 sequences, with over 15% found just once. Source material: blood. These receptor sequences come from a woman aged 45-60 years with Graves' hyperthyroidism.

This clonotype was recorded at least ten times. The chain recombines TRBV11-3 with TRBJ1-3; 9 nucleotides line up with TRBD1. The CDR3 has 17 amino acids. Losses at the gene ends were 5 bases for V and 2 bases for J; bases not matched to a gene: 10. Germline CDR1 is SGHNT and CDR2 is YENEEA. This CDR3 reads CASSPPPGQGPGNTIYF. CDR3 sequence (DNA): TGTGCCAGCAGCCCCCCCCCGGGACAGGGCCCTGGAAACACCATATATTTT.

This clonotype was counted at least ten times. J is TRBJ2-7 and V is TRBV5-6, with D possibly being TRBD1 or TRBD2 (7 bases each). Trimming removed 0 bases from V and 4 bases from J, with 14 bases in between. Looked up from germline, CDR1 is SGHDT and CDR2 is YYEEEE. This CDR3 is built from 15 residues. The DNA of the CDR3 is TGTGCCAGCAGCTTGGGGCAGGGGGGGATTTACGAGCAGTACTTC. Encoded protein: CASSLGQGGIYEQYF. Full variable domain (rest looked up from reference TRBV5-6 and TRBJ2-7): DAGVTQSPTHLIKTRGQQVTLRCSPKSGHDTVSWYQQALGQGPQFIFQYYEEEERQRGNFPDRFSGHQFPNYSSELNVNALLLGDSALYLCASSLGQGGIYEQYFGPGTRLTVT.

This clonotype was picked up many times. The rearrangement joins TRBV27 to TRBJ2-3; 11 bases are a match to TRBD2. The CDR3 sequence is 18 residues long. Germline V gene sequence: CDR1 MNHEY, CDR2 SMNVEV (reference sequence). Trimming cost V 4 bases and J 0 bases; bases outside gene matches: 9. CDR3 region: CASSSRGLAANSTDTQYF. DNA for the CDR3: TGTGCCAGCAGTTCGAGGGGACTAGCGGCGAATAGCACAGATACGCAGTATTTT.

The chain uses TRBV6-1 and TRBJ2-7, with a tentative D call TRBD2 (6 bases). V was clipped by 8 bases and J by 3 bases, with 11 bases between them. Per the germline V gene, CDR1 is MNHNS and CDR2 is SASEGT. This CDR3 is built from 12 residues. The CDR3 protein is CASSTGVYEQYF. CDR3 in DNA: TGTGCCAGCTCCACGGGGGTCTACGAGCAGTACTTC.

There are a few counts of this clonotype. The chain carries TRBV5-1 and TRBJ2-2; the D gene is possibly TRBD2 (5 bases). Trimming took 2 bases from V and 0 from J, leaving 14 bases between them. The CDR3 is 17 residues long. Germline V gene data show CDR1 as SGHRS and CDR2 as YFSETQ. CDR3 DNA: TGCGCCAGCAGCTTCGGGGAACAATACGCGAACACCGGGGAGCTGTTTTTT. Amino acids: CASSFGEQYANTGELFF.

This clonotype appeared many times. The rearrangement links TRBV3-1 to TRBJ2-7, with D perhaps matching TRBD1 (8 bases). The CDR3 loop spans 16 amino acids. The germline V gene encodes CDR1 LGHDT and CDR2 YNNKEL (reference sequence). V lost 4 bases, J lost 1 base, and 17 bases lay in between. The CDR3 DNA reads TGTGCCAGCAGCCCCGGACAGGGAGCGGGGTCCTACGAGCAGTACTTC. This sequence encodes CASSPGQGAGSYEQYF.

At least ten counts were recorded for this clonotype. The chain couples TRBV2 to TRBJ2-6, with D unclear. Per the germline V gene, CDR1 is SNHLY and CDR2 is FYNNEI. The V end was cut by 7 bases, the J end by 0 bases, with 4 bases between. This CDR3 spans 13 amino acids. The CDR3 reads CASKNSGANVLTF. The CDR3 nucleotides are TGTGCCAGCAAGAACTCTGGGGCCAACGTCCTGACTTTC.

This clonotype has at least ten counts. The rearrangement joins TRBV18 to TRBJ1-1; D is unclear. Germline assignment: CDR1 KGHSH and CDR2 LQKENI. V lost 3 bases to trimming and J lost 4 bases, with 12 bases between them. The CDR3 contains 14 residues. CDR3 in amino acids: CASSPGVGSTEAFF. The CDR3 nucleotides read TGTGCCAGCTCACCTGGGGTGGGGAGCACTGAAGCTTTCTTT.

This clonotype was observed many times. The chain combines TRBV6-1 with TRBJ1-6; D is possibly TRBD1 (5 bases). Germline CDR1 is MNHNS and CDR2 is SASEGT. Trimming removed 5 bases at V and 15 bases at J, with 17 bases between. This CDR3 has 13 residues. CDR3 in amino acids: CASSYDYTGYLHF. The CDR3 DNA is TGTGCCAGCAGTTATGATTATACAGGCTACCTCCACTTT.

The rearrangement links TRBV7-9 to TRBJ1-2; TRBD1 matches 9 bases. Germline CDR1 and CDR2: SEHNR and FQNEAQ (reference sequence). This CDR3 contains 15 residues. After removal of 3 bases from V and 8 bases from J, the junction contained 10 bases not matched to a gene. The CDR3 region has the DNA TGTGCCAGCAGCTTGAAACAGGGGGCGCAAGAAGGCTACACCTTC. Translation: CASSLKQGAQEGYTF.

This clonotype was counted a few times. Since no conserved phenylalanine or tryptophan closes the CDR3, a read error is the likely cause. The rearrangement links TRBV7-8 to TRBJ1-1, with 7 bases identical to TRBD1. Trimming at V came to 5 bases and at J to 7 bases, leaving 7 bases not matched to a gene. The V gene's germline CDR1 is SGHVS and CDR2 FQNEAQ. The CDR3 spans 13 residues. CDR3 sequence: CASSHGTANEAFL. CDR3 nucleotides: TGTGCCAGCAGCCACGGGACAGCCAATGAAGCTTTCCTT.

This clonotype has a count of ten or more. The chain carries TRBV13 and TRBJ2-3, with TRBD2 matching 8 bases. The CDR3 is 17 residues long. CDR1 is PRHDT, CDR2 FYEKMQ, per germline (reference sequence). Trimming cost V 5 bases and J 0 bases; bases outside gene matches: 10. The CDR3 nucleotides are TGTGCCAGCAGCCCAGAACTAGCGGAGCCTAGCACAGATACGCAGTATTTT. It yields the protein CASSPELAEPSTDTQYF.

This chain uses TRBV10-3 with TRBJ2-1, with TRBD2 matching over 13 bases. The CDR3 consists of 16 residues. V was clipped by 4 bases and J by 1 base; unmatched bases: 1. Germline CDR1 ENHRY, CDR2 SYGVKD. CDR3 region: CAISALAGGSYNEQFF. CDR3 sequence (DNA): TGTGCCATCAGTGCACTAGCGGGGGGGTCCTACAATGAGCAGTTCTTC.

This clonotype was seen at least ten times. The chain uses TRBV5-1 and TRBJ2-3; no reliable D call. The V gene's germline CDR1 is SGHRS and CDR2 YFSETQ. The CDR3 runs to 12 residues. V dropped 0 bases and J dropped 6 bases, with 5 bases sitting between them. CDR3: CASSLGRDTQYF. The CDR3 DNA follows: TGCGCCAGCAGCTTGGGCCGGGATACGCAGTATTTT. Complete variable domain (other parts from reference TRBV5-1 and TRBJ2-3): KAGVTQTPRYLIKTRGQQVTLSCSPISGHRSVSWYQQTPGQGLQFLFEYFSETQRNKGNFPGRFSGRQFSNSRSEMNVSTLELGDSALYLCASSLGRDTQYFGPGTRLTVL.

The CDR3 region is CASRFMQGTAQFF. CDR3 in DNA: TGTGCCAGCAGATTTATGCAAGGGACAGCGCAGTTCTTC. This chain connects TRBV2 to TRBJ2-1, with 7 bases fitting TRBD1. The V and J ends lost 6 bases and 12 bases, in that order; junction bases with no gene match: 11. This CDR3 region has 13 residues. Germline-derived CDR1 and CDR2 are SNHLY and FYNNEI. The whole variable domain, filled in from reference TRBV2 and TRBJ2-1, reads EPEVTQTPSHQVTQMGQEVILRCVPISNHLYFYWYRQILGQKVEFLVSFYNNEISEKSEIFDDQFSVERPDGSNFTLKIRSTKLEDSAMYFCASRFMQGTAQFFGPGTRLTVL.

Ten or more counts support this clonotype. V usage is TRBV6-1 and J usage is TRBJ2-4, with TRBD1 identical over 7 bases. The germline CDR1 and CDR2 sequences are MNHNS and SASEGT. The ends lost 6 bases at V and 1 base at J; junction bases unmatched: 6. The CDR3 spans 15 residues. The chain's CDR3 is CASRPGQTAKNIQYF. The CDR3 DNA reads TGTGCCAGCAGACCGGGACAGACGGCCAAAAACATTCAGTACTTC.

This clonotype occurred a few times. The chain couples TRBV4-1 to TRBJ1-2, with D tentatively TRBD1 (6 bases). Germline V gene data show CDR1 as MGHRA and CDR2 as YSYEKL. CDR3 length equals 14 residues. Trimming left V 5 bases short and J 11 bases short, with 21 bases between. CDR3 sequence: CASSYSGSYREYTF. The CDR3 nucleotides are TGCGCCAGCAGCTACTCCGGTTCTTACAGGGAGTACACCTTC.

There are many counts of this clonotype. J is TRBJ1-1 and V is TRBV7-9; weak D call: TRBD1 (5 bases). Trimming stripped 5 bases from V and 0 bases from J, with 16 bases between. CDR3 length: 16 amino acids. The germline V gene encodes CDR1 SEHNR and CDR2 FQNEAQ (reference sequence). The CDR3 loop is CASSPGPPYVNTEAFF. Written as DNA, the CDR3 is TGTGCCAGCAGCCCGGGACCGCCCTATGTGAACACTGAAGCTTTCTTT.

This clonotype was recorded many times. V is TRBV6-2 or TRBV6-3 and J is TRBJ2-7; D may correspond to TRBD1 or TRBD2 (5 bases each). Trimming pared 5 bases from V and 2 bases from J, leaving 13 bases between. This CDR3 region has 14 residues. The germline V gene encodes CDR1 MNHEY and CDR2 SVGEGT. CDR3 loop: CASSVRDGPYEQYF. CDR3 bases: TGTGCCAGCAGTGTCCGGGACGGACCCTACGAGCAGTACTTC.

This clonotype was detected many times. The chain has TRBV29-1 and TRBJ1-2; D is unresolved. Germline lookup yields CDR1 SQVTM and CDR2 ANQGSEA. Trimming took 4 bases from V and 4 from J, leaving 10 bases between them. The CDR3 spans 12 residues. CDR3 in amino acids: CSVGSLTYGYTF. The CDR3, as DNA: TGCAGCGTTGGCTCGTTGACCTATGGCTACACCTTC.

This clonotype was found many times. The V and J genes are TRBV3-1 and TRBJ1-1, with D uncertain. CDR3 length equals 13 residues. V lost 1 base and J lost 6, with 9 bases in between. Germline CDR1 and CDR2: LGHDT and YNNKEL (reference sequence). For the CDR3, the DNA is TGTGCCAGCAGCCAAGTCGTGGGATCTGAAGCTTTCTTT. Translation gives CASSQVVGSEAFF.

The sample holds many counts of this clonotype. The V and J genes are TRBV5-1 and TRBJ1-1; D is undetermined. V lost 0 bases to trimming and J lost 0 bases, with 6 bases between them. Germline V gene sequence: CDR1 SGHRS, CDR2 YFSETQ. The CDR3 length is 14 residues. CDR3 residues: CASSLVPMNTEAFF. For the CDR3, the DNA is TGCGCCAGCAGCTTGGTTCCGATGAACACTGAAGCTTTCTTT.

This clonotype was recorded many times. This sequence joins TRBV29-1 and TRBJ2-2; possible D gene TRBD2, 7 bases. V dropped 3 bases and J dropped 4 bases, with 12 bases sitting between them. The CDR3 has 14 residues. Per the germline V gene, CDR1 is SQVTM and CDR2 is ANQGSEA. CDR3 DNA sequence: TGCAGCGTTGAGGAGGGGGGGCGCACCGGGGAGCTGTTTTTT. Translation gives CSVEEGGRTGELFF.

This clonotype was seen at least ten times. This chain uses TRBV6-1 with TRBJ1-1; a possible D gene is TRBD1 (6 bases). V dropped 6 bases and J dropped 3 bases, with 11 bases sitting between them. CDR1 MNHNS and CDR2 SASEGT come from the germline V gene. There are 13 residues in the CDR3. CDR3 sequence reads: CASRKTGYTEAFF. The CDR3 DNA follows: TGTGCCAGCAGAAAAACAGGGTACACTGAAGCTTTCTTT.

This clonotype was recorded many times. This may be a read error, as it is one base from a much larger clone. J is TRBJ2-1 and V is TRBV28, with 7 bases identical to TRBD1. Germline CDR1 and CDR2: MDHEN and SYDVKM. After removal of 4 bases from V and 5 bases from J, the junction contained 14 bases not matched to a gene. The CDR3 totals 17 residues. The CDR3 bases are TGTGCCAGCAGTTCACAACCCCGGGACAGTACCCACAATGAGCAGTTCTTC. As protein: CASSSQPRDSTHNEQFF.

This clonotype was observed at least ten times. The chain is built from TRBV19 and TRBJ2-1; 9 nucleotides align to TRBD2. CDR1 and CDR2 from the germline V gene are LNHDA and SQIVND (reference sequence). The ends lost 8 bases at V and 8 bases at J; junction bases unmatched: 10. The CDR3 sequence is 14 residues long. The CDR3 loop reads CASRRASGVDEQFF. CDR3 sequence (DNA): TGTGCCAGTCGGCGTGCTAGCGGGGTCGATGAGCAGTTCTTC.

Many counts were recorded for this clonotype. The chain links TRBV11-2 to TRBJ2-3; the D gene is possibly TRBD1 (5 bases). This CDR3 contains 13 residues. V was pared by 5 bases and J by 2 bases, with 8 bases between. Germline V lookup: CDR1 SGHAT, CDR2 FQNNGV. The CDR3 nucleotides read TGTGCCAGCAGCAGGGGCGTCACAGATACGCAGTATTTT. Translating gives CASSRGVTDTQYF. Full variable domain (outside the CDR3, taken from reference TRBV11-2 and TRBJ2-3): EAGVAQSPRYKIIEKRQSVAFWCNPISGHATLYWYQQILGQGPKLLIQFQNNGVVDDSQLPKDRFSAERLKGVDSTLKIQPAKLEDSAVYLCASSRGVTDTQYFGPGTRLTVL.

This clonotype appeared many times. This chain connects TRBV7-6 to TRBJ2-1, with D possibly TRBD2 on 6 matching bases. The CDR3 is 15 residues long. CDR1 is SGHVS and CDR2 is FNYEAQ in the germline V gene. The ends were cut back, 3 bases at V and 4 bases at J, with 13 bases in the middle. CDR3 DNA: TGTGCCAGCAGCTTCCGGGACTCGAATTACAATGAGCAGTTCTTC. Translation gives CASSFRDSNYNEQFF. Full variable domain (rest looked up from reference TRBV7-6 and TRBJ2-1): GAGVSQSPRYKVTKRGQDVALRCDPISGHVSLYWYRQALGQGPEFLTYFNYEAQQDKSGLPNDRFSAERPEGSISTLTIQRTEQRDSAMYRCASSFRDSNYNEQFFGPGTRLTVL.

The table lists this clonotype with many counts. J is TRBJ2-7 and V is TRBV20-1, with D perhaps given as TRBD1 or TRBD2 (5 bases each). The CDR3 has 14 residues. The V end lost 1 base, the J end lost 0 bases, and 10 bases lay between the germline ends. CDR1 is DFQATT and CDR2 is SNEGSKA in the germline V gene (reference sequence). The CDR3 nucleotides read TGCAGTGCTAGAGTGGGGACGAACTCCTACGAGCAGTACTTC. Translated, it gives CSARVGTNSYEQYF.